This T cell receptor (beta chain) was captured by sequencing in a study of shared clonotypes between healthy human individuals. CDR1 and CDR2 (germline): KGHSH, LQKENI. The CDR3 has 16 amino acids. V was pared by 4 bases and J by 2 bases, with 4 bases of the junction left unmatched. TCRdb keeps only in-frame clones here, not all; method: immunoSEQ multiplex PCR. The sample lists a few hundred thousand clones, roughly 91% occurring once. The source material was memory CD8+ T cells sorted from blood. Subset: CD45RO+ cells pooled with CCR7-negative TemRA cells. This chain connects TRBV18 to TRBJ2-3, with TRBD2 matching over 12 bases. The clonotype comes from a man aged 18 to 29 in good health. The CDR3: CASSRGLAGTTDTQYF. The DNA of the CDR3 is TGTGCCAGCTCACGAGGACTAGCGGGGACCACAGATACGCAGTATTTT.